Listed here are 3 T cell receptor beta chains from one sample, sequenced in a study of Ad26.COV2.S vaccination and SARS-CoV-2 variants. TCRdb's copy holds only in-frame clones and misses some; the assay was immunoSEQ multiplex PCR. Of about 140,000 clones listed, roughly 89% are singletons. The sample here was peripheral blood, taken after recovery from COVID-19. Receptors were obtained from a human donor who had recovered from COVID-19.

This clone was counted a single time. The V and J genes are TRBV7-9 and TRBJ2-1, with D tentatively TRBD1 (6 bases). From germline, CDR1 is SEHNR and CDR2 FQNEAQ (reference sequence). The CDR3 totals 17 residues. V was trimmed by 4 bases and J by 12 bases, leaving 28 bases between them. The CDR3: CASSSNYLGDTDYGQFF. CDR3 bases: TGTGCCAGCAGCTCCAACTATTTGGGGGACACTGATTATGGGCAGTTCTTC. Looking up the rest from reference TRBV7-9 and TRBJ2-1 gives the full variable domain: DTGVSQNPRHKITKRGQNVTFRCDPISEHNRLYWYRQTLGQGPEFLTYFQNEAQLEKSRLLSDRFSAERPKGSFSTLEIQRTEQGDSAMYLCASSSNYLGDTDYGQFFGPGTRLTVL.

The V gene is TRBV30, the J gene TRBJ2-1; 11 bases map to TRBD1. This CDR3 region has 14 residues. The V segment lost 5 bases and the J segment 7 bases; nucleotides outside the gene matches: 7. The germline gives CDR1 GTSNPN, CDR2 SVGIG (reference sequence). CDR3 in DNA: TGTGCCTGGTCCTTAGGACAGGGGGCAAATGAGCAGTTCTTC. Protein sequence: CAWSLGQGANEQFF. Together with reference TRBV30 and TRBJ2-1, the CDR3 gives the full variable domain: SQTIHQWPATLVQPVGSPLSLECTVEGTSNPNLYWYRQAAGRGLQLLFYSVGIGQISSEVPQNLSASRPQDRQFILSSKKLLLSDSGFYLCAWSLGQGANEQFFGPGTRLTVL.

The V call is TRBV4-1, the J call TRBJ2-5; D is unresolved. Trimming left V 1 base short and J 2 bases short, with 14 bases between. The CDR3 is 16 amino acids. Per germline, CDR1 MGHRA and CDR2 YSYEKL. CDR3 loop: CASSQVPSQFQETQYF. The CDR3 nucleotides are TGCGCCAGCAGCCAAGTTCCCTCGCAGTTTCAAGAGACCCAGTACTTC.